These 17 T cell receptor beta chains were sequenced from one sample in a study of T-cell reconstitution after alpha-beta-depleted transplantation in children. Library preparation (for TCRbeta) was performed with unique molecular identifiers. TCRdb passed the PCR reads through MiXCR, listing each CDR3 protein once. The repertoire includes about 440,000 distinct CDR3 sequences, around two fifths of them detected once, and around 29% sits in the top ten. The material sequenced was PBMCs, taken before TCRalphabeta/CD19-depleted stem cell transplant. All receptors derive from a girl aged 2-10 years with aplastic anemia, due to receive a stem cell transplant.

This clonotype was found once. The junction departs from germline at one end; a sequencing error may be responsible. The chain recombines TRBV12-3 or TRBV12-4 with TRBJ2-6; the match to TRBD1 covers 12 bases. The length of the CDR3 is 18 residues. The CDR3 loop reads CVSSLPGQGASGANVLTF. The CDR3 nucleotides read TGTGTCAGCAGTTTACCGGGACAGGGGGCAAGTGGGGCCAACGTCCTGACTTTC.

The V call is TRBV5-1, the J call TRBJ2-7; possible D gene TRBD1, 5 bases. This CDR3 comprises 12 residues. Germline CDR1 and CDR2: SGHRS and YFSETQ. V was cut by 6 bases and J by 6 bases, with 13 bases left in between. In DNA, the CDR3 is TGCGCCAGCAATGGGGAAGGGGTCGAGCAGTACTTC. Translated: CASNGEGVEQYF. The whole variable domain, filled in from reference TRBV5-1 and TRBJ2-7, reads KAGVTQTPRYLIKTRGQQVTLSCSPISGHRSVSWYQQTPGQGLQFLFEYFSETQRNKGNFPGRFSGRQFSNSRSEMNVSTLELGDSALYLCASNGEGVEQYFGPGTRLTVT.

Only a few counts were recorded for this clonotype. The chain recombines TRBV5-4 with TRBJ2-1, with 10 bases matching TRBD1. The CDR3 runs to 13 residues. Germline CDR1 is SGHNT and CDR2 is YYREEE (reference sequence). V was pared by 5 bases and J by 15 bases, with 11 bases of the junction left unmatched. The CDR3 DNA is TGTGCCAGCAGGGATGGACAGGGGGACAAAACGTTCTTC. Encoded protein: CASRDGQGDKTFF.

At least ten counts were recorded for this clonotype. The chain links TRBV29-1 to TRBJ2-6; D is uncertain. V was pared by 3 bases and J by 4 bases, with 4 bases between. Looked up from germline, CDR1 is SQVTM and CDR2 is ANQGSEA. The CDR3 consists of 12 residues. The CDR3 region has the DNA TGCAGCGTTGACCACGGGGCCAACGTCCTGACTTTC. Protein product: CSVDHGANVLTF.

This clonotype was detected only a few times. This chain joins TRBV5-1 and TRBJ1-2; D not certain. CDR3 size: 14 residues. V lost 1 base, J lost 5 bases, and 12 bases lay in between. Germline values: CDR1 SGHRS, CDR2 YFSETQ. CDR3 protein: CASSLTDAVYGYTF. CDR3 bases: TGCGCCAGCAGCTTGACAGACGCCGTTTATGGCTACACCTTC.

V usage is TRBV5-5 and J usage is TRBJ2-1; D perhaps matches TRBD2 (6 bases). V lost 3 bases and J 6 bases, leaving 13 bases between the germline ends. The CDR3 totals 14 residues. Germline CDR1 SGHKS, CDR2 YYEKEE (reference sequence). DNA of the CDR3: TGTGCCAGCAGCTACGCGGACTACGCCAATGAGCAGTTCTTC. Encoded protein: CASSYADYANEQFF.

The table lists this clonotype with many counts. The rearrangement links TRBV9 to TRBJ2-1, with D perhaps matching TRBD1 or TRBD2 (5 bases each). In germline, CDR1 is SGDLS, CDR2 YYNGEE. The ends were cut back, 3 bases at V and 0 bases at J, with 16 bases in the middle. This CDR3 region has 17 residues. CDR3 loop: CASSAYGTPSSYNEQFF. CDR3 sequence (DNA): TGTGCCAGCAGCGCATACGGGACCCCCAGCTCCTACAATGAGCAGTTCTTC.

The chain couples TRBV5-4 to TRBJ1-1; D call uncertain. The length of the CDR3 is 14 residues. The germline V gene encodes CDR1 SGHNT and CDR2 YYREEE (reference sequence). V gave up 1 base and J gave up 8 bases, with 15 bases separating them. The CDR3 sequence: CASSLQQLSSEAFF. CDR3 sequence (DNA): TGTGCCAGCAGCTTGCAACAGCTCTCCTCCGAAGCTTTCTTT.

This clonotype was counted ten times or more. The chain combines TRBV7-2 with TRBJ2-5; TRBD2 agrees at 10 bases. This CDR3 has 14 amino acids. Germline CDR1 is SGHTA and CDR2 is FQGNSA. The V and J ends lost 6 bases and 5 bases, in that order; junction bases with no gene match: 6. The CDR3 coding sequence is TGTGCCAGCAGTATAGCGGGAGGAGGCGAGACCCAGTACTTC. It codes for CASSIAGGGETQYF.

This clonotype was counted a few times. The chain is built from TRBV27 and TRBJ1-2, with 8 bases that match TRBD1. Germline V gene data show CDR1 as MNHEY and CDR2 as SMNVEV (reference sequence). V shed 0 bases and J 8 bases; nucleotides not matched to a gene: 8. The CDR3 consists of 15 residues. The CDR3 spells CASSLSGQGAVGYTF. CDR3 nucleotide sequence: TGTGCCAGCAGTTTATCGGGGCAGGGGGCTGTCGGCTACACCTTC.

This clonotype was recorded many times. This chain joins TRBV6-1 and TRBJ2-3; 8 bases line up with TRBD2. The CDR3 spans 17 residues. From germline, CDR1 is MNHNS and CDR2 SASEGT. After removal of 5 bases from V and 2 bases from J, the junction contained 12 bases not matched to a gene. The CDR3 region has the DNA TGTGCCAGCAGTAGTTACAGAGCGGGAGCCGACACAGATACGCAGTATTTT. Protein sequence: CASSSYRAGADTDTQYF.

This clonotype was seen a handful of times. This chain connects TRBV7-3 to TRBJ2-1; 14 bases are a match to TRBD2. Germline V gene lookup returns CDR1 SGHTA and CDR2 FQGTGA. The CDR3 totals 18 residues. Germline trimming cut 5 bases from V and 3 bases from J; bases unmatched to any gene: 9. The CDR3 region has the DNA TGTGCCAGCAGCCAGGGACTCGGGACTAGCGGGAGCTACAATGAGCAGTTCTTC. It translates to CASSQGLGTSGSYNEQFF.

This clonotype was observed a single time. The chain carries TRBV2 and TRBJ2-7; D is unresolved. V was cut by 4 bases and J by 3 bases, with 16 bases left in between. The CDR3 extends over 15 amino acids. Looked up from germline, CDR1 is SNHLY and CDR2 is FYNNEI. CDR3 coding DNA: TGTGCCAGCAGTGTCGGGCCTCCCCACCTCTACGAGCAGTACTTC. Protein sequence: CASSVGPPHLYEQYF. The full variable domain, with the rest looked up from reference TRBV2 and TRBJ2-7, is EPEVTQTPSHQVTQMGQEVILRCVPISNHLYFYWYRQILGQKVEFLVSFYNNEISEKSEIFDDQFSVERPDGSNFTLKIRSTKLEDSAMYFCASSVGPPHLYEQYFGPGTRLTVT.

This clonotype showed up many times. The rearrangement joins TRBV20-1 to TRBJ1-1, with D possibly TRBD1 on 5 matching bases. This CDR3 is 11 amino acids long. Germline-derived CDR1 and CDR2 are DFQATT and SNEGSKA (reference sequence). The CDR3 DNA reads TGCAGCATTCAGGGGAACACTGAAGCTTTCTTT. Residues: CSIQGNTEAFF.

This clonotype was seen more than once but under ten times. This chain links TRBV6-1 with TRBJ1-2, with D maybe TRBD1 (6 bases). Trimming took 8 bases from V and 2 from J, leaving 15 bases between them. The germline CDR1 and CDR2 sequences are MNHNS and SASEGT. CDR3 length equals 14 residues. The CDR3: CASRSSGANYGYTF. The CDR3 bases are TGTGCCAGCCGCTCGTCAGGGGCAAACTATGGCTACACCTTC.

V and J are TRBV15 and TRBJ2-7; the D is unclear. V lost 0 bases and J lost 8, with 14 bases in between. Germline CDR1 LNHNV, CDR2 YYDKDF (reference sequence). The CDR3 runs to 14 residues. CDR3 sequence: CATSRDMSRAQQYF. The CDR3 coding sequence is TGTGCCACCAGCAGAGACATGTCCCGCGCACAGCAGTACTTC.

This clonotype was counted many times. This sequence joins TRBV3-1 and TRBJ1-1, with 8 bases matching TRBD1. With 4 bases clipped from V and 6 bases from J, the junction kept 1 base outside the gene matches. Germline V gene sequence: CDR1 LGHDT, CDR2 YNNKEL (reference sequence). The CDR3 covers 12 residues. CDR3 nucleotide sequence: TGTGCCAGCAGCCTACAGGGGGCTGAAGCTTTCTTT. This translates into CASSLQGAEAFF. Using reference TRBV3-1 and TRBJ1-1 for the parts outside the CDR3, the full variable domain is DTAVSQTPKYLVTQMGNDKSIKCEQNLGHDTMYWYKQDSKKFLKIMFSYNNKELIINETVPNRFSPKSPDKAHLNLHINSLELGDSAVYFCASSLQGAEAFFGQGTRLTVV.